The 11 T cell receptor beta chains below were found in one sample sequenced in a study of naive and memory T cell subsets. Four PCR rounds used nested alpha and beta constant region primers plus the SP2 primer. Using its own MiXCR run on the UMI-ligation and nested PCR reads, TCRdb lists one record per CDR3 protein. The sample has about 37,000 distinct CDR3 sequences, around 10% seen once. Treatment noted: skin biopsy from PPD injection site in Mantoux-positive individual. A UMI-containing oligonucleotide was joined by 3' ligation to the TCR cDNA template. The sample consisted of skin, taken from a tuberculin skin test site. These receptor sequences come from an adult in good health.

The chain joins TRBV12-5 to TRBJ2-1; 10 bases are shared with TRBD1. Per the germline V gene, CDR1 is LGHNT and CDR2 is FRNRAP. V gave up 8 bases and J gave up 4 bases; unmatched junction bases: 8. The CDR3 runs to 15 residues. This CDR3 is CASNKPGQGYNEQFF. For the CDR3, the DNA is TGTGCTAGTAACAAGCCGGGACAGGGGTACAATGAGCAGTTCTTC.

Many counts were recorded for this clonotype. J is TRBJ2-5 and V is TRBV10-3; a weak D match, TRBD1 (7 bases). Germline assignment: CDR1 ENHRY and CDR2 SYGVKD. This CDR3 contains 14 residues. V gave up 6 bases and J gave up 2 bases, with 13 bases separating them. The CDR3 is CAIRDRTIQETQYF. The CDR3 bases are TGTGCCATCAGGGACAGGACTATACAAGAGACCCAGTACTTC.

CDR3 protein: CASRHEQGHTEAFF. CDR3 DNA: TGTGCCAGTAGGCATGAACAGGGGCACACTGAAGCTTTCTTT. This rearrangement joins TRBV19 to TRBJ1-1, with 7 nucleotides matching TRBD1. Looked up from germline, CDR1 is LNHDA and CDR2 is SQIVND (reference sequence). This CDR3 region has 14 residues. V dropped 6 bases and J dropped 3; count of bases not matched to a gene: 7.

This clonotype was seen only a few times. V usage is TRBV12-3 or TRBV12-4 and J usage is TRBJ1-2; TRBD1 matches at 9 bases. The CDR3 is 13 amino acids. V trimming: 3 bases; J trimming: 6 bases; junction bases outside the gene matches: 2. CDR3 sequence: CASSFRDRDGYTF. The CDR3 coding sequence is TGTGCCAGCAGTTTCCGGGACAGGGATGGCTACACCTTC.

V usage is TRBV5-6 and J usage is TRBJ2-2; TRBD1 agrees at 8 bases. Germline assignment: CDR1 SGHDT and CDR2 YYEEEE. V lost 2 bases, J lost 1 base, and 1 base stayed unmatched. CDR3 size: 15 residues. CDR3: CASSFRGQNTGELFF. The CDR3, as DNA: TGTGCCAGCAGCTTCAGGGGGCAGAACACCGGGGAGCTGTTTTTT.

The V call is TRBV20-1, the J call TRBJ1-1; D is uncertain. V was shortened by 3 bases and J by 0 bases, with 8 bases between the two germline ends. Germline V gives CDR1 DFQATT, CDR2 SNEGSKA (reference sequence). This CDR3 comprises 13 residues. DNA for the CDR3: TGCAGTGCTAGGGGCCAGGTGAACACTGAAGCTTTCTTT. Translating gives CSARGQVNTEAFF.

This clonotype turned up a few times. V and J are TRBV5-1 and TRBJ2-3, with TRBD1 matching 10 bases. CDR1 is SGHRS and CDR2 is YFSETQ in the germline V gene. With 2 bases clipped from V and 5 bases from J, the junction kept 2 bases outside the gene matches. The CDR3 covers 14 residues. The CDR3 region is CASSLRDRGDTQYF. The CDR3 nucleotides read TGCGCCAGCAGCTTAAGGGACAGGGGAGATACGCAGTATTTT.

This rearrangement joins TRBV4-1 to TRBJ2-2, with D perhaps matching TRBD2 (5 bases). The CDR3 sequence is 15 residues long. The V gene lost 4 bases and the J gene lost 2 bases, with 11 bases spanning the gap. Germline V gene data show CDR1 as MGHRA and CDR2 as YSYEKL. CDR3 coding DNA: TGCGCCAGCAGCCTCCAAGGAGGAAACACCGGGGAGCTGTTTTTT. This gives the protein CASSLQGGNTGELFF.

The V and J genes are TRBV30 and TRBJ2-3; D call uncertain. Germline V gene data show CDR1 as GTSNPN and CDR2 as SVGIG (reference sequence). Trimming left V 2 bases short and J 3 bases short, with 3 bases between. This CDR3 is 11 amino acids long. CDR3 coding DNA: TGTGCCTGGAGTACGACAGATACGCAGTATTTT. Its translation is CAWSTTDTQYF.

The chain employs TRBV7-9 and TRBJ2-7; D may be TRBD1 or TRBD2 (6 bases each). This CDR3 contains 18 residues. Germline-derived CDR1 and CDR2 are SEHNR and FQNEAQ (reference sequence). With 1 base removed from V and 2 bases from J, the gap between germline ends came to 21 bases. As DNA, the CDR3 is TGTGCCAGCAGCTTAGGCGGAGTGTGGGGGGCTCATGCCTACGAGCAGTACTTC. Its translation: CASSLGGVWGAHAYEQYF.

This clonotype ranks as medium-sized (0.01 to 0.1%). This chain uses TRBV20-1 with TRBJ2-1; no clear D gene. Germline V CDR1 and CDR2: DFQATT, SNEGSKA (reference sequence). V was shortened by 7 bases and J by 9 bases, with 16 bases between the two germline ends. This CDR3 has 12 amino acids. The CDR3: CSVTRSALEQFF. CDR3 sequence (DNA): TGCAGTGTGACTCGTTCGGCACTTGAGCAGTTCTTC.